These T cell receptor beta chains were read from a single sample in a study of radiotherapy plus CTLA-4 blockade in lung cancer. Measured with immunoSEQ multiplex PCR; TCRdb has only the in-frame clones, and not every one. The data contain about 30,000 clones, around 85% of them singletons. Specimen: peripheral blood, collected from a patient treated with radiotherapy plus ipilimumab. The source of these receptors is a human donor with non-small cell lung cancer who had stable disease on radiotherapy plus ipilimumab. The CDR3 runs from the conserved cysteine through the conserved F or W. D genes are given only for firm matches. Clone size is stated in some rows and not others, as once, few, many or a class when expanded.

j_gene | d_gene | v_gene | abundance | CDR3nt | CDR3aa
TRBJ1-1 | . | TRBV29-1 | . | TGCAGCGCGGCACACTCAACGAACACTGAAGCTTTCTTT | CSAAHSTNTEAFF
TRBJ1-5 | . | TRBV7-2 | . | TGTGCCAGCAGCTTAGCTGGCCCCGCTAATCAGCCCCAGCATTTT | CASSLAGPANQPQHF
TRBJ1-1 | . | TRBV6-4 | . | TGTGCCAGCAGTGTGGGGGGAGGGGCAGGATACACTGAAGCTTTCTTT | CASSVGGGAGYTEAFF
TRBJ2-3 | TRBD2 | TRBV5-1 | . | TGCGCCAGCAGCGTTCTAGCGGGGGGCACAGATACGCAGTATTTT | CASSVLAGGTDTQYF
TRBJ2-1 | TRBD2 | TRBV13 | . | TGTGCCAGCAGAATATTGACTAGCGGTCAGAGGAATGAGCAGTTCTTC | CASRILTSGQRNEQFF
TRBJ2-1 | . | TRBV2 | . | TGTGCCAGCAGTTCCCAGTCAAGCTCCTACAATGAGCAGTTCTTC | CASSSQSSSYNEQFF
TRBJ2-5 | TRBD2 | TRBV7-9 | . | TGTGCCAGCAGCATCCAAGCGGGGGCGGAGACCCAGTACTTC | CASSIQAGAETQYF
TRBJ1-1 | . | TRBV15 | . | TGTGCCACCAGCAGAGATTATTGGGGGCGATCAACTGAAGCTTTCTTT | CATSRDYWGRSTEAFF
TRBJ1-1 | TRBD1 | TRBV18 | . | TGTGCCAGCTCACCACTGGACAGGACTTACACTGAAGCTTTCTTT | CASSPLDRTYTEAFF
TRBJ2-2 | . | TRBV15 | once | TGTGCCACCAGCAGAGACCCCACCGGGGAGCTGTTTTTT | CATSRDPTGELFF
TRBJ2-7 | . | TRBV29-1 | . | TGCAGCGCCGATACCAAGGGTCAGGGGACCAACGAGCAGTACTTC | CSADTKGQGTNEQYF
TRBJ2-2 | . | TRBV2 | . | TGTGCCAGCAGTGACCCCAGACGCACCGGGGAGCTGTTTTTT | CASSDPRRTGELFF
TRBJ1-5 | TRBD1 | TRBV7-9 | . | TGTGCCAGCAGCCCCGGGACAGGGGCTAATCAGCCCCAGCATTTT | CASSPGTGANQPQHF
TRBJ2-2 | TRBD1 | TRBV19 | . | TGTGCCAGTAGGGGGACAGGGGATAGGTCCGGGGAGCTGTTTTTT | CASRGTGDRSGELFF
TRBJ1-1 | . | TRBV7-2 | . | TGTGCCAGCAGTCATTCATGGCACCCGAACACTGAAGCTTTCTTT | CASSHSWHPNTEAFF
TRBJ1-1 | TRBD1 | TRBV13 | . | TGTGCCAGCAGCACCCGGGGACAGCTGAACACTGAAGCTTTCTTT | CASSTRGQLNTEAFF
TRBJ1-5 | . | TRBV7-8 | . | TGTGCCAGCAGCATACACGACAGGACAAATCAGCCCCAGCATTTT | CASSIHDRTNQPQHF
TRBJ1-4 | . | TRBV4-3 | . | TGCGCCAGCAGCCAAGATCCCGGGGGGACTAATGAAAAACTGTTTTTT | CASSQDPGGTNEKLFF
TRBJ1-3 | . | TRBV9 | . | TGTGCCAGCAGCGTACAAGTTGGAAACACCATATATTTT | CASSVQVGNTIYF
TRBJ2-7 | . | TRBV14 | . | TGTGCCAGCAGCCAAGTCCTAAGCTCCTACGAGCAGTACTTC | CASSQVLSSYEQYF
TRBJ2-7 | TRBD2 | TRBV7-2 | . | TGTGCCAGCAGCCTAGCCCTAGCGGGGGGGCCCTACGAGCAGTACTTC | CASSLALAGGPYEQYF
TRBJ1-5 | . | TRBV2 | . | TGTGCCAGCATTCCGGCCTTAGGGGGATCCAATCAGCCCCAGCATTTT | CASIPALGGSNQPQHF
TRBJ1-2 | TRBD1 | TRBV9 | once | TGTGCCAGCAGCGCGGGACAGGGGAACTATGGCTACACCTTC | CASSAGQGNYGYTF
TRBJ1-2 | . | TRBV2 | . | TGTGCCAGCAGTGAAGCGGAGGGGGGGTATGGCTACACCTTC | CASSEAEGGYGYTF
TRBJ1-1 | . | TRBV11-2 | . | TGTGCCAGCAGCTTACAGGAAAACACTGAAGCTTTCTTT | CASSLQENTEAFF
TRBJ2-3 | . | TRBV7-7 | . | TGTGCCAGCAGCTCGGGCACAGATACGCAGTATTTT | CASSSGTDTQYF
TRBJ1-2 | . | TRBV4-1 | . | TGCGCCAGCAGCCAAGATGGAAAGGGCTACTATGGCTACACCTTC | CASSQDGKGYYGYTF
TRBJ2-5 | . | TRBV2 | . | TGTGCCAGCCTACTTAGGGGGACCCAGTACTTC | CASLLRGTQYF
TRBJ1-1 | . | TRBV18 | . | TGTGCCAGCTCACCTTTGGCCGGAAACTGGAACACCGAAGCTTTCTTT | CASSPLAGNWNTEAFF
TRBJ1-1 | . | TRBV5-5 | few | TGTGCCAGCAGCAAACACATGAACACTGAAGCTTTCTTT | CASSKHMNTEAFF
TRBJ1-1 | . | TRBV7-9 | . | TGTGCCAGCCCCGGGGCGCTTGAAGCTTTCTTT | CASPGALEAFF
TRBJ1-5 | . | TRBV11-2 | . | TGTGCCAGCAGCTCGACGAGCGATCAGCCCCAGCATTTT | CASSSTSDQPQHF
TRBJ1-5 | . | TRBV14 | . | TGTGCCAGCAGCCAAGATTATGGGCCCCAGCATTTT | CASSQDYGPQHF
TRBJ1-1 | . | TRBV4-1 | . | TGCGCCAGCAGCCTATCCCAGGGGTTGGCTGAAGCTTTCTTT | CASSLSQGLAEAFF
TRBJ1-5 | . | TRBV2 | . | TGTGCCAGCAGTGCCGAGGGCAGGAATCAGCCCCAGCATTTT | CASSAEGRNQPQHF
TRBJ1-2 | . | TRBV5-1 | . | TGCGCCAGCAGCTCAACACAGGGACACTATGGCTACACCTTC | CASSSTQGHYGYTF
TRBJ1-6 | TRBD1 | TRBV19 | . | TGTGCCAGTAGTATACCGACAGGGAGTCTTCGTTCACCCCTCCACTTT | CASSIPTGSLRSPLHF
TRBJ1-3 | . | TRBV10-3 | . | TGTGCCATCAATCCCGGAGCAGGGACTACATCCGGAAACACCATATATTTT | CAINPGAGTTSGNTIYF
TRBJ2-2 | TRBD1 | TRBV10-1 | . | TGCGCCAGCGGGCGGGGACAGGGAGGACCCGGGGAGCTGTTTTTT | CASGRGQGGPGELFF